This T cell receptor beta chain was recorded in a study of cytomegalovirus exposure and HLA in healthy donors (dated by TCRdb to about 2017). A note on the overall study: In an earlier analysis of some 550 of the donors, around 300 Gb of sequence data and 90 million to 120 million unique TCR beta sequences from about 179 million T cells were reported. Along with the roughly 710-subject first cohort, a separate validation cohort of approximately 110 different subjects was used. The study was designed to test whether signatures of past pathogen exposure could be identified by cataloging public T cell receptors. Genome-wide SNP genotypes for about 55% of the 666 donors were used in a later genetic analysis, which treated that subset as a discovery cohort. In the later analysis, no new phenotypic data were used to find candidate immune exposures; instead, reliance was placed on TCR beta sequences and their occurrence across donors. Around 300 gigabases of sequencing data and approximately 84 million unique TCR sequences were included in an early release covering 500 to 750 HLA-typed donors. Among around 400 genotyped donors of the cohort, an average of roughly 230,000 unique TCR beta nucleotide sequences was sequenced per donor, of which about 20% were non-productive. The number of donors typed differed by locus, with 629-630 for A, B, C, DRB1 and DQB1, 522 for DQA1, 606 for DPA1, and around 430 for DPB1. All discovery cohort repertoires had been generated on a single sequencing platform. The genetic ancestry cluster associated with self-reported Caucasian donors included about 84% of the roughly 400 genotyped donors. An earlier analysis of about 600 of the donors used high-throughput TCR beta sequencing to judge whether each TCR beta V gene segment behaved as functional or pseudogenic. The study combined high-throughput TCR immunosequencing, statistical association of individual TCRs with disease status, and machine learning to predict cytomegalovirus infection status. HLA typing included class I and class II loci at four-digit resolution. Alongside the repertoire data, information on donor age, sex, ethnicity and CMV serostatus was compiled. The study used immunosequencing to profile the T cell repertoires of 666 subjects and linked those repertoires to cytomegalovirus serostatus. A later analysis re-analyzed previously published TCR beta repertoires from 660 or so donors and added high-resolution HLA genotyping to study TCR occurrence patterns. Roughly five DR-DQ haplotypes were handled as single units for association and clustering, since linkage in the cohort was strong.

This clone was picked up a small number of times. Its antigen is not yet known. Base qualities were left out, and no much larger clone turns up one base away. In total, 500 to 700 healthy bone marrow donors made up the cohort. Cohort members were all nominally healthy when sampled, although unrecorded immune exposures were likely present. The donor was CMV seronegative and belonged to the group of more than 300 seronegative cohort members. Every donor gave a peripheral blood sample, and the peripheral blood mononuclear cells from that sample were used for TCR beta sequencing. Genomic DNA was extracted from the blood cell samples with the Qiagen DNeasy Blood Extraction Kit. What the work shows at the level of the full study, not this receptor alone: Specific HLA alleles were associated with around 18,000 TCR beta sequences at a false discovery rate of 0.05 in a later analysis. In vitro tests confirmed that three of the cytomegalovirus-associated TCR beta chains recognize cytomegalovirus antigens. This cohort had only TCR beta chains sequenced, and the lack of alpha or paired-chain data limited which features could be detected. Because counts were too low, roughly 18 rarely observed V segments, including chromosome 9 orphons, were left out of the earlier analysis of 500 to 750 of the donors. In a later analysis, several top co-occurrence clusters were reported to appear linked to parvovirus B19, influenza, CMV and Epstein-Barr virus. In a later analysis, TCR association rates were found to vary across HLA loci, with the most associated TCRs seen for DRB1 alleles and the fewest for HLA-C alleles. In an earlier analysis of about 540 of the donors, most TCR beta V segments were observed in productive rearrangements about 90% or about 30% of the time, broadly matching IMGT annotations. Strong co-occurrence of HLA alleles, especially DR and DQ, made assigning TCR associations to individual alleles difficult. Sequencing depth was assumed to be roughly uniform across donors in the presence/absence analyses, though that assumption may not hold. The study listed approximately 150 TCR beta chains as associated with cytomegalovirus. A later genetic analysis reported fewer N-insertions in productive TCRs among donors in an Asian-associated ancestry cluster than the roughly 700-donor mean. The sequencing pipeline was judged likely to have produced a cluster of highly shared sequence variants as a technical artifact. The classifier was reported to diagnose cytomegalovirus status with high specificity and sensitivity in both the original cohort and the validation cohort. In a later genetic analysis, a missense DCLRE1C variant was associated with V-gene and J-gene trimming of TCR beta chains, and the association was replicated in an independent cohort. According to the authors, the approach could potentially be generalized to other disease states and immunological phenotypes. HLA typing was unavailable for some donors at each locus, so association tests used only the typed subset. The 87-base-pair reads could not distinguish some IMGT-functional V segments, including TRBV6-2 and TRBV6-3, so those segments were excluded. In a later analysis, HLA-associated TCR beta chains were found to be more clonally expanded and to have lower generation probabilities than equally common non-associated chains. Correlated functional status among segregating V segments might be attributable to linkage disequilibrium, but an unknown experimental factor could not be ruled out. While some public TCRs were present in many individuals, most TCR sequences turned up only very rarely across donors. CMV serostatus was the only immune exposure information available for the cohort. A later analysis found that most CMV-associated TCR beta chains appeared HLA-restricted, with HLA associations seemingly driven largely by CMV exposure. A further reported finding was that TCR beta sequences accurately predicted the HLA-A and HLA-B alleles for most subjects in the first cohort.

V trim: 6 bases; J trim: 7 bases; unmatched bases: 5. The germline V gene gives CDR1 as MNHEY and CDR2 as SVGAGI. Counted from cysteine to phenylalanine, this CDR3 has 14 amino acids. The sequence is cut down to CDR3 DNA, 42 bases in frame from base 1. The library was produced with the immunoSEQ multiplex PCR assay. For the multiplex PCR, a mixture combining 60 forward primers for TCR Vbeta segments and 13 reverse primers for TCR Jbeta segments was used. The CDR3 region of rearranged TCR beta genes was amplified from genomic DNA with a multiplex PCR assay. Amplified TCR beta libraries were sequenced as 87-base-pair reads on the Illumina HiSeq System. The authors' pipeline ran thus. A later analysis counted about 76 million unique TCR beta chains across the 670 or so repertoires, and around 9.9 million of these chains were shared by at least two donors. To remove PCR and sequencing errors, raw reads were error-corrected and collapsed into unique sequences using a nearest-neighbor algorithm that merged closely related sequences. Alignment of CDR3 sequences to IMGT reference sequences was used to assign V, D and J gene segments. For a sequence to be retained, a match of at least six nucleotides to both a V gene segment and a J gene segment was required. Rearrangements were called productive when the CDR3 lacked stop codons and stayed in frame with V and J; all others were non-productive. Following IMGT convention, CDR3 was defined as the stretch from the second conserved V-encoded cysteine up to the conserved J-encoded phenylalanine. The earlier analysis of roughly 590 of the donors excluded any sequence lacking an unambiguous match to a single V gene segment. An earlier analysis of a few hundred of the donors called V segments functional above 56.7% productive rearrangements and segregating when the between-donor standard deviation exceeded 5%. To diagnose cytomegalovirus status from the catalog of TCR beta chain sequences, a statistical classification framework was built. In a later analysis, V and J genes were assigned by comparing TCR nucleotide sequences against IMGT/GENE-DB human TR gene sequences. Using the TCRdist pipeline, a later analysis assigned CDR3 sequences along with most-parsimonious VDJ recombination scenarios. In a later analysis, each TCR beta chain was defined by its CDR3 amino acid sequence together with its V-gene family, and reads without a unique V-gene family were excluded. A later analysis removed 592 highly shared, low-generation-probability nucleotide sequences to deal with suspected cross-contamination and a sequencing artifact. For each public chain, a later analysis derived a clonal expansion index from normalized ranks of inferred template counts within each repertoire. In a later analysis, generation probabilities were computed using a VDJ recombination model fitted to out-of-frame rearrangements, and the results were checked against IGoR. In a later analysis, TCR-TCR, TCR-HLA and TCR-CMV co-occurrence was scored with hypergeometric tests, and a repertoire-size bias correction was applied to TCR pairs. A later analysis estimated false discovery rates by permuting HLA or CMV assignments 20 times. A later analysis grouped co-occurring TCRs with DBSCAN, adding TCRdist sequence similarity when clustering within HLA-allele-positive subsets. Repertoires with fewer than 30,000 or more than 120,000 public chains were left out of co-occurrence clustering, as were about five repertoires with anomalous nucleotide sharing. TCRdb mirrors the immuneACCESS table, restricted to in-frame sequences. Some clones are absent from its copies; in checked studies, under half trace to an unresolved V gene, and the reason for the others is unknown. The V and J calls and clone size are taken from that table; D and trimming were inferred from the DNA. The sample table contains roughly 140,000 clones; only one count was recorded for roughly three quarters of them. The top ten clones comprise about 5% of the sample.

Sequenced: PBMCs. The chain employs TRBV6-5 and TRBJ2-1; 11 middle bases align to TRBD1. The origin of this receptor is a male donor in good health and CMV-seronegative. This receptor has the CDR3 CASRLDRGLNEQFF. The sequenced DNA: TGTGCCAGCAGACTGGACAGGGGGCTGAATGAGCAGTTCTTC.